Presented here are 31 T cell receptor beta chains from one specimen sequenced in a study of identical twins. Each CDR3 protein is one row after TCRdb ran MiXCR on the 5' RACE reads. The repertoire includes a few hundred thousand distinct CDR3 sequences, less than 20% of them detected once, and 9.5% to 15% sits in the top ten. What was sequenced was naive T cells sorted from blood. Receptors were obtained from a man aged 50 or older in good health.

The gene calls are TRBV6-1 and TRBJ2-4, with D perhaps matching TRBD2 (6 bases). V shed 6 bases and J shed 2 bases, with 8 bases lying between them. The CDR3 has 13 residues. Germline lookup yields CDR1 MNHNS and CDR2 SASEGT. Here the CDR3 reads CASRRDSKNIQYF. The CDR3 DNA follows: TGTGCCAGCAGGCGGGACTCCAAAAACATTCAGTACTTC.

This clonotype was counted many times. V and J are TRBV28 and TRBJ2-3; 12 bases map to TRBD2. V was pared by 5 bases and J by 4 bases, with 10 bases of the junction left unmatched. Germline loops: CDR1 MDHEN, CDR2 SYDVKM. The CDR3 has 17 amino acids. The CDR3 nucleotides read TGTGCCAGCAGTCTAGCGGGAGGGCCGAGGGGGGCAGATACGCAGTATTTT. It codes for CASSLAGGPRGADTQYF.

The table lists this clonotype with many counts. The chain uses TRBV27 and TRBJ2-7; D possibly corresponds to TRBD1 (5 bases). V shed 4 bases and J shed 5 bases, with 12 bases lying between them. Germline CDR1 reads MNHEY; CDR2 reads SMNVEV (reference sequence). This CDR3 is 13 amino acids long. DNA of the CDR3: TGTGCCAGCAGTTCTCTAGGGGCCCACGAGCAGTACTTC. It codes for CASSSLGAHEQYF.

This rearrangement joins TRBV27 to TRBJ2-2, with D maybe TRBD2 (5 bases). Germline loops: CDR1 MNHEY, CDR2 SMNVEV (reference sequence). This CDR3 is built from 16 residues. Between the trimmed V and J ends, which lost 1 base and 1 base, there was a span of 10 bases. CDR3 coding DNA: TGTGCCAGCAGTTTATGGCCTGAGGGGAACACCGGGGAGCTGTTTTTT. It encodes CASSLWPEGNTGELFF.

The rearrangement joins TRBV12-3 or TRBV12-4 to TRBJ2-1, with D possibly matching TRBD2 (5 bases). The CDR3 has 15 amino acids. V lost 3 bases and J 6 bases, leaving 15 bases between the germline ends. The CDR3 sequence: CASSFARDPPNEQFF. The CDR3 region has the DNA TGTGCCAGCAGTTTCGCTCGGGATCCCCCCAATGAGCAGTTCTTC.

This clonotype was counted a few times. The rearrangement links TRBV15 to TRBJ2-7; D possibly corresponds to TRBD2 (5 bases). The V gene's germline CDR1 is LNHNV and CDR2 YYDKDF (reference sequence). V gave up 1 base and J gave up 3 bases, with 10 bases separating them. The CDR3 totals 14 residues. CDR3 region: CATSRGSGNYEQYF. The DNA for the CDR3 is TGTGCCACCAGCAGAGGTTCGGGAAACTACGAGCAGTACTTC.

The sample holds many counts of this clonotype. The rearrangement links TRBV10-3 to TRBJ2-3, with 10 bases matching TRBD2. With 5 bases clipped from V and 3 bases from J, the junction kept 2 bases outside the gene matches. The CDR3 runs 14 residues. Germline V gene sequence: CDR1 ENHRY, CDR2 SYGVKD. Here the CDR3 reads CAISPGLATDTQYF. The CDR3 nucleotides are TGTGCCATCAGTCCGGGACTAGCGACAGATACGCAGTATTTT.

This chain links TRBV18 with TRBJ2-1, with TRBD2 matching 8 bases. Unmatched junction bases numbered 8, after V lost 0 bases and J lost 7 bases. The CDR3 has 16 amino acids. Germline CDR1 KGHSH, CDR2 LQKENI. The CDR3 nucleotides are TGTGCCAGCTCACCACCGGAGTTAGCGGGGAGGAATGAGCAGTTCTTC. This gives the protein CASSPPELAGRNEQFF.

The rearrangement joins TRBV6-2 or TRBV6-3 to TRBJ2-6, with TRBD1 matching over 12 bases. V lost 2 bases to trimming and J lost 2 bases; unmatched junction nucleotides: 4. The CDR3 loop spans 18 amino acids. CDR1 is MNHEY and CDR2 is SVGEGT in the germline V gene. This CDR3 is CASSYGGTGGPGANVLTF. In DNA, the CDR3 is TGTGCCAGCAGTTACGGGGGGACAGGGGGCCCTGGGGCCAACGTCCTGACTTTC.

The chain has TRBV7-8 and TRBJ2-3; 8 bases line up with TRBD1. The CDR3 extends over 18 amino acids. From germline, CDR1 is SGHVS and CDR2 FQNEAQ. Losses at the gene ends were 0 bases for V and 2 bases for J; bases not matched to a gene: 10. The DNA of the CDR3 is TGTGCCAGCAGCTTAGCGAGGGGACAGGAGAGGATCACAGATACGCAGTATTTT. It yields the protein CASSLARGQERITDTQYF. Variable domain in full (rest from reference TRBV7-8 and TRBJ2-3): GAGVSQSPRYKVAKRGQDVALRCDPISGHVSLFWYQQALGQGPEFLTYFQNEAQLDKSGLPSDRFFAERPEGSVSTLKIQRTQQEDSAVYLCASSLARGQERITDTQYFGPGTRLTVL.

This chain links TRBV12-3 or TRBV12-4 with TRBJ1-2; D is unresolved. The CDR3 extends over 15 amino acids. V was trimmed by 3 bases and J by 7 bases, leaving 18 bases between them. The CDR3 sequence: CASSFFIGGDPGYTF. The CDR3 DNA reads TGTGCCAGCAGTTTCTTCATAGGTGGGGATCCTGGCTACACCTTC.

This clonotype was seen a handful of times. The V and J genes are TRBV10-3 and TRBJ2-7; 8 bases fit TRBD1. J was trimmed by 3 bases and V by 9 bases; bases with no gene match: 10. This CDR3 is built from 14 residues. From germline, CDR1 is ENHRY and CDR2 SYGVKD. Here the CDR3 DNA reads TGTGCCATTAGACAGGGGAAGACCAGCTACGAGCAGTACTTC. Translation: CAIRQGKTSYEQYF.

This clonotype was observed a few times. V usage is TRBV10-3 and J usage is TRBJ1-5; D is perhaps TRBD1 (5 bases). The CDR3 consists of 13 residues. Germline V lookup: CDR1 ENHRY, CDR2 SYGVKD. The V end was cut by 6 bases, the J end by 4 bases, with 10 bases between. The CDR3 loop is CAISRDQNQPQHF. CDR3 DNA: TGTGCCATCAGCCGGGACCAAAATCAGCCCCAGCATTTT.

The chain recombines TRBV5-5 with TRBJ2-5, with 9 bases aligning to TRBD1. Losses at the gene ends were 0 bases for V and 3 bases for J; bases not matched to a gene: 9. CDR3 length: 17 residues. The germline CDR1 and CDR2 sequences are SGHKS and YYEKEE (reference sequence). Here the CDR3 DNA reads TGTGCCAGCAGCTTGGGACGGTCGACAGGGGGAAAAGAGACCCAGTACTTC. Amino acid sequence: CASSLGRSTGGKETQYF.

Concerning this clonotype: A read error may be the cause here, since a much bigger clone is one base away. The gene calls are TRBV12-3 or TRBV12-4 and TRBJ1-2; no reliable D call. The CDR3 has 13 amino acids. V gave up 1 base and J gave up 4 bases, with 7 bases separating them. The CDR3 sequence is CASSLEQSYGYTF. The CDR3 DNA reads TGTGCCAGCAGTTTAGAACAGTCCTATGGCTACACCTTC.

At least ten counts were recorded for this clonotype. CDR3 DNA: TGTGCCACCAGTGATGGGCAAGGGACTTCGTACGAGCAGTACTTC. The encoded protein is CATSDGQGTSYEQYF. The V call is TRBV24-1, the J call TRBJ2-7, with D possibly being TRBD2 (6 bases). Germline loops: CDR1 KGHDR, CDR2 SFDVKD. V lost 3 bases and J lost 4, with 15 bases in between. This CDR3 is 15 amino acids long.

This clonotype turned up a few times. The chain combines TRBV28 with TRBJ2-1, with 9 bases aligning to TRBD1. The germline CDR1 and CDR2 sequences are MDHEN and SYDVKM. The ends lost 10 bases at V and 8 bases at J; junction bases unmatched: 18. CDR3 length equals 16 residues. CDR3 residues: CATKIRTGTGKDEQFF. Here the CDR3 DNA reads TGTGCCACCAAGATACGAACCGGGACAGGGAAGGATGAGCAGTTCTTC.

The chain recombines TRBV6-1 with TRBJ2-7, with no clear D. The CDR3 covers 14 residues. Germline loops: CDR1 MNHNS, CDR2 SASEGT. The germline V and J ends were trimmed by 7 bases and 2 bases, with 15 bases remaining between them. The CDR3 region has the DNA TGTGCCAGCACGGCAGCCTCTGTCGCCTACGAGCAGTACTTC. Protein: CASTAASVAYEQYF.

This clonotype has at least ten counts. The junction departs from germline at one end; a sequencing error may be responsible. The chain joins TRBV6-5 to TRBJ1-1; D may be TRBD1 (5 bases). The CDR3 extends over 12 amino acids. Germline loops: CDR1 MNHEY, CDR2 SVGAGI. The CDR3 bases are TGTGCCAGCAGTCTGGGAGCAGGGCCAACAGCCTTT. It translates to CASSLGAGPTAF.

This clonotype was detected ten times or more. CDR3 nucleotide sequence: TGTGCCAGCAGGAACCCCCGGGGCTCCAACTATGGCTACACCTTC. Its translation is CASRNPRGSNYGYTF. The chain is built from TRBV6-2 or TRBV6-3 and TRBJ1-2; D might be TRBD1 (5 bases). The V end was cut by 6 bases, the J end by 2 bases, with 16 bases between. Germline V gene data show CDR1 as MNHEY and CDR2 as SVGEGT. This CDR3 is built from 15 residues.

This clonotype was seen repeatedly, ten times or more. The rearrangement uses TRBV5-1 and TRBJ2-7; TRBD1 is a possible D gene (5 bases). Trimming removed 4 bases from V and 6 bases from J, with 14 bases in between. The V gene's germline CDR1 is SGHRS and CDR2 YFSETQ. The CDR3 totals 13 residues. For the CDR3, the DNA is TGCGCCAGCAGCCCCGGACACGGTGGCGAGCAGTACTTC. It codes for CASSPGHGGEQYF. Full variable domain (missing parts from reference TRBV5-1 and TRBJ2-7): KAGVTQTPRYLIKTRGQQVTLSCSPISGHRSVSWYQQTPGQGLQFLFEYFSETQRNKGNFPGRFSGRQFSNSRSEMNVSTLELGDSALYLCASSPGHGGEQYFGPGTRLTVT.

This chain joins TRBV5-1 and TRBJ1-2; D remains ambiguous. V was shortened by 5 bases and J by 2 bases, with 7 bases between the two germline ends. This CDR3 contains 12 residues. The germline V gene has CDR1 SGHRS and CDR2 YFSETQ. CDR3 protein: CASRNTNYGYTF. CDR3 nucleotide sequence: TGCGCCAGCAGGAACACCAACTATGGCTACACCTTC.

V and J are TRBV20-1 and TRBJ2-1, with 10 bases aligning to TRBD1. Unmatched junction bases numbered 12, after V lost 1 base and J lost 9 bases. The CDR3 is made up of 16 amino acids. Germline CDR1 reads DFQATT; CDR2 reads SNEGSKA (reference sequence). The CDR3 sequence is CSARVPGQGFLFEQFF. DNA for the CDR3: TGCAGTGCTAGAGTCCCGGGACAGGGGTTTTTATTTGAGCAGTTCTTC.

The chain uses TRBV7-2 and TRBJ2-2, with TRBD2 as a possible D gene (7 bases). V was trimmed by 1 base and J by 6 bases, leaving 15 bases between them. The length of the CDR3 is 16 residues. Germline loops: CDR1 SGHTA, CDR2 FQGNSA. The CDR3 DNA follows: TGTGCCAGCAGCTTAGAGGGGGGGAGCGTCGCCGGGGAGCTGTTTTTT. This translates into CASSLEGGSVAGELFF. Using reference TRBV7-2 and TRBJ2-2 for the parts outside the CDR3, the full variable domain is GAGVSQSPSNKVTEKGKDVELRCDPISGHTALYWYRQSLGQGLEFLIYFQGNSAPDKSGLPSDRFSAERTGGSVSTLTIQRTQQEDSAVYLCASSLEGGSVAGELFFGEGSRLTVL.

This clonotype turned up a few times. CDR3 protein: CASSLNPDRGRIGELFF. The CDR3 coding sequence is TGTGCCAGCAGTTTAAACCCGGACAGGGGGCGCATCGGGGAGCTGTTTTTT. The rearrangement links TRBV12-3 or TRBV12-4 to TRBJ2-2, with 11 bases aligning to TRBD1. Trimming removed 2 bases from V and 7 bases from J; junction bases left unmatched: 9. CDR3 length: 17 residues.

J is TRBJ2-1 and V is TRBV4-3, with D hard to call. The CDR3 contains 15 residues. V dropped 0 bases and J dropped 3 bases, with 9 bases sitting between them. CDR1 and CDR2 (germline): LGHNA, YSLEER. The CDR3: CASSQDWSVYNEQFF. CDR3 bases: TGCGCCAGCAGCCAAGATTGGTCCGTCTACAATGAGCAGTTCTTC.

This chain uses TRBV5-1 with TRBJ2-7; perhaps TRBD1 as D (6 bases). Trimming shortened V by 2 bases and J by 3 bases, and 9 bases separated the two germline ends. CDR1 SGHRS and CDR2 YFSETQ come from the germline V gene. The CDR3 is 13 amino acids. In DNA form, the CDR3 reads TGCGCCAGCAGCTTAGGGGGAAACTACGAGCAGTACTTC. Its protein product is CASSLGGNYEQYF.

There are many counts of this clonotype. The chain employs TRBV12-3 or TRBV12-4 and TRBJ1-2; possibly TRBD1 for D (5 bases). V was shortened by 5 bases and J by 6 bases, with 10 bases between the two germline ends. The CDR3 is 12 residues long. In DNA, the CDR3 is TGTGCCAGCAGTCCAAGAGGGGATGGCTACACCTTC. Translated, it gives CASSPRGDGYTF.

This clonotype showed up many times. CDR3 residues: CASSQWRLSGANVLTF. CDR3 nucleotides: TGTGCCAGCAGCCAATGGCGGTTATCTGGGGCCAACGTCCTGACTTTC. V and J are TRBV3-1 and TRBJ2-6; no clear D. The V end lost 2 bases, the J end lost 1 base, and 9 bases lay between the germline ends. CDR1 is LGHDT, CDR2 YNNKEL, per germline (reference sequence). The length of the CDR3 is 16 residues. Combining the CDR3 with reference TRBV3-1 and TRBJ2-6 gives the whole variable domain DTAVSQTPKYLVTQMGNDKSIKCEQNLGHDTMYWYKQDSKKFLKIMFSYNNKELIINETVPNRFSPKSPDKAHLNLHINSLELGDSAVYFCASSQWRLSGANVLTFGAGSRLTVL.

This clonotype was found a few times. V usage is TRBV9 and J usage is TRBJ2-3; tentatively, D is TRBD2 (7 bases). V lost 0 bases and J 1 base, leaving 9 bases between the germline ends. Per germline, CDR1 SGDLS and CDR2 YYNGEE. This CDR3 region has 15 residues. The CDR3 protein is CASSVEGGRTDTQYF. The DNA for the CDR3 is TGTGCCAGCAGCGTAGAGGGGGGGCGCACAGATACGCAGTATTTT.

The rearrangement joins TRBV6-2 or TRBV6-3 to TRBJ2-7; TRBD2 aligns across 10 bases. This CDR3 comprises 15 residues. V shed 3 bases and J 3 bases; nucleotides not matched to a gene: 5. CDR1 and CDR2 (germline): MNHEY, SVGEGT. DNA for the CDR3: TGTGCCAGCAGTTATAGCGGGGGGAACCTCTACGAGCAGTACTTC. It codes for CASSYSGGNLYEQYF.